This TCR beta chain emerged from a study of early T cells in non-severe SARS-CoV-2 infection (dated by TCRdb to about 2021). Regarding the research as a whole: Bulk RNA from unsorted whole blood was used for TCR sequencing, so alpha and beta chains could not be paired. What the study reported, not specific to this receptor: VDJdb matching was skewed toward anti-spike CD8 responses and likely underestimated virus-specific expansions, missing private and CD4 specificities.

Receptor libraries were prepared by 5' RACE. Sequencing instrument: NextSeq 500. To correct for sequencing error and PCR bias, the TCR library protocol tagged individual cDNA molecules with unique molecular identifiers. TCR alpha and beta chains were both sequenced, and the abundances of alpha and beta sequences in each sample were closely correlated with each other. As for the authors' bioinformatics: V gene, J gene and CDR3 annotation of TCR sequences was performed with Decombinator V4. Expanded TCRs were defined as changing significantly between any two time points under a Poisson model with p below 0.0001. TCR abundances were normalised to the total number of TCRs sequenced per sample and expressed as counts per million. TRAV1-2 paired with TRAJ12, TRAJ20 or TRAJ33 defined MAIT TCRs, while TRAV10 paired with TRAJ18 defined iNKT TCRs. VDJdb, accessed on 1 November 2021, was searched for TCRs annotated for CMV, EBV and SARS-CoV-2, and TCRs annotated for more than one antigen were excluded. TCRdb reworked the public reads: Q25 trimming with fastp, MiXCR clone assembly, productive beta chains retained. Under each unique CDR3 protein, matching rows form one entry showing the most common genes and DNA. Here the V and J calls rest on TCRdb's processing, not on the authors' analysis. Here the sample has about 22,000 distinct CDR3 sequences; over 4% occur a single time. 7.8% of the sample goes to the ten largest clones.

The study was a case-control design nested within a healthcare worker cohort in London, UK, with weekly nasopharyngeal swab PCR tests and blood sampling. Healthcare workers were enrolled in the week of the UK lockdown, from 23 to 31 March 2020, and were followed every week for up to about 16 weeks. V gives up 10 bases and J gives up 3 bases, and the segment between their germline ends measures 15 bases. The CDR3, cysteine through phenylalanine, is 13 amino acids long. Kept here is only the CDR3 DNA, which spans 39 bases and is read in frame from base 1. This clonotype came up many times. Its antigen has not been determined. No quality values exist for individual bases; no much larger clone is one base distant.

This TCR was recovered from an adult who was a healthcare worker with PCR-confirmed SARS-CoV-2 infection or an uninfected control (not recorded which). The rearranged segments are TRBV12-3 or TRBV12-4 and TRBJ1-2, with the D gene uncertain. Sequencing used whole blood. The CDR3 here reads CAIARKAYYGYTF. The DNA sequence is as follows: TGTGCCATCGCTCGAAAGGCTTACTATGGCTACACCTTC.